This T cell receptor beta chain was identified in a study of blood T cells in healthy people across ages. A sample-barcoded 5' primer and a J-beta primer mix were used in a second PCR of roughly 7 to 11 cycles. Each CDR3 protein is one row after TCRdb ran MiXCR on the 5' RACE reads. The data contain around 800,000 distinct CDR3 sequences, roughly 25% of them singletons. Study conclusions and caveats: A strong correlation was found between TCR beta diversity and the percentage of naive T cells.

Details on this clonotype: Its antigen is not identified.

Germline CDR1 reads MDHEN; CDR2 reads SYDVKM. The CDR3 totals 15 residues. The ends lost 7 bases at V and 3 bases at J; junction bases unmatched: 11. These data are also associated with another study on T cells of mothers and their children.

Sequencing was performed on blood. V gene TRBV28 combines with J gene TRBJ2-7; 8 bases match TRBD1. This clonotype was sampled from a boy aged 5-17 years in good health. The DNA for the CDR3 is TGTGCCAGCACCCGGGACAGGAGGGTTCACTACGAGCAGTACTTC. Encoded protein: CASTRDRRVHYEQYF.